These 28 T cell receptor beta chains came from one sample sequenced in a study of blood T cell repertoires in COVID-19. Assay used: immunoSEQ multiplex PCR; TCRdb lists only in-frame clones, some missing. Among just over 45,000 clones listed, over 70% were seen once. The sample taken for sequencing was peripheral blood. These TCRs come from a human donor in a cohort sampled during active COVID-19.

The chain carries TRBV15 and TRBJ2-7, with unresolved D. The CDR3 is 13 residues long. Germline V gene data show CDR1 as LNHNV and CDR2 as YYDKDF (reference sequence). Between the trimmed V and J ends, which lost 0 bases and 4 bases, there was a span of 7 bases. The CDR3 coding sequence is TGTGCCACCAGCAGAGAATCCAGTTACGAGCAGTACTTC. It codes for CATSRESSYEQYF.

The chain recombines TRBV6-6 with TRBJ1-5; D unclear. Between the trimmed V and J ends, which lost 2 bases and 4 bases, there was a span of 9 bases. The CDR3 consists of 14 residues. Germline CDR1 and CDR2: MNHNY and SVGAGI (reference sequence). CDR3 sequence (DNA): TGTGCCAGCAGTTACGCCGAGTTTAATCAGCCCCAGCATTTT. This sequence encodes CASSYAEFNQPQHF.

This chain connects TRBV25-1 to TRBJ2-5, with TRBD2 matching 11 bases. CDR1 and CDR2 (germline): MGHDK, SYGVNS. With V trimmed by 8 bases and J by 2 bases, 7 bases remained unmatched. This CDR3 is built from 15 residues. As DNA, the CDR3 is TGTGCCAGCTCACCGGGACTAGCGGTACAAGAGACCCAGTACTTC. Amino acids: CASSPGLAVQETQYF. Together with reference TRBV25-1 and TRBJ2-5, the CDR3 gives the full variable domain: EADIYQTPRYLVIGTGKKITLECSQTMGHDKMYWYQQDPGMELHLIHYSYGVNSTEKGDLSSESTVSRIRTEHFPLTLESARPSHTSQYLCASSPGLAVQETQYFGPGTRLLVL.

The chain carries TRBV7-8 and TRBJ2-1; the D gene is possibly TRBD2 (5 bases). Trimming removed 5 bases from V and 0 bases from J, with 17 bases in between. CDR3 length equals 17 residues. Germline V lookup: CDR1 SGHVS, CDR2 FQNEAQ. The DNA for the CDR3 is TGTGCCAGCAGCCCCAAGGCAGGCGGGCTCTCCTACAATGAGCAGTTCTTC. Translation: CASSPKAGGLSYNEQFF.

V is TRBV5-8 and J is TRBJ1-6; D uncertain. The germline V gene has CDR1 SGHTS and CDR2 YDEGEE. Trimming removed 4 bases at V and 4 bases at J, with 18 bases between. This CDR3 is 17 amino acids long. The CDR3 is CASSPLGLGVYNSPLHF. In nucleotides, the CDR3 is TGTGCCAGCAGCCCCCTCGGTCTCGGAGTTTATAATTCACCCCTCCACTTT.

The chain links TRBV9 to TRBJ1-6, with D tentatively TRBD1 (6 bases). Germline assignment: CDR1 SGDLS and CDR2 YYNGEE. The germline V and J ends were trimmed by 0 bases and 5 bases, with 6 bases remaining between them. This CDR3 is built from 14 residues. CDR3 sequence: CASSVGTDNSPLHF. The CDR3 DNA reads TGTGCCAGCAGCGTAGGGACAGATAATTCACCCCTCCACTTT.

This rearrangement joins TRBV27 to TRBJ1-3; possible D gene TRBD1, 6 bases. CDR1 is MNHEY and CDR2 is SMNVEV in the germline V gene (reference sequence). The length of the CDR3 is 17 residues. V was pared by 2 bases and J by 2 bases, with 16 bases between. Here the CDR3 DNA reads TGTGCCAGCAGTTTAAGGCACAGGGACAATACTGGAAACACCATATATTTT. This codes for CASSLRHRDNTGNTIYF.

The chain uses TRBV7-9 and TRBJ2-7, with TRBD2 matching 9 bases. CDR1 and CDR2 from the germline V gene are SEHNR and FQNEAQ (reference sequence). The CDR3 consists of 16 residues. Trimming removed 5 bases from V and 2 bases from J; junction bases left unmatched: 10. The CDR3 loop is CASSVGLASDAYEQYF. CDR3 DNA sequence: TGTGCCAGCAGCGTTGGACTAGCGTCCGATGCCTACGAGCAGTACTTC.

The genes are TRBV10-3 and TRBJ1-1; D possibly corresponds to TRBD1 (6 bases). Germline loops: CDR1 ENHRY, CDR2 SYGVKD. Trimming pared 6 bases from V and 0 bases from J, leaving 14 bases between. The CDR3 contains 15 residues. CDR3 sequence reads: CAIRAWGRMNTEAFF. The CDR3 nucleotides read TGTGCCATCAGGGCCTGGGGGCGAATGAACACTGAAGCTTTCTTT.

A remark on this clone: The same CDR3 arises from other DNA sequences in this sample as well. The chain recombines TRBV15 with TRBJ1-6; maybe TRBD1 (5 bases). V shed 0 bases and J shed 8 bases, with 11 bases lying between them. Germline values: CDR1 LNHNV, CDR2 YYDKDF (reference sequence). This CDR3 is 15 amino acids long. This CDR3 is CATSREGGLYSPLHF. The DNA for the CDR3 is TGTGCCACCAGCAGAGAGGGGGGGTTGTATTCACCCCTCCACTTT.

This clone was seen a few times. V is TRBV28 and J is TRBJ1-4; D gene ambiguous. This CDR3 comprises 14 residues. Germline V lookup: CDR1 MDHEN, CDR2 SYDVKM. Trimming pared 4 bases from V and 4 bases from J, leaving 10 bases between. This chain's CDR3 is CASSYTPGNEKLFF. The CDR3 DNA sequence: TGTGCCAGCAGTTATACTCCGGGTAATGAAAAACTGTTTTTT.

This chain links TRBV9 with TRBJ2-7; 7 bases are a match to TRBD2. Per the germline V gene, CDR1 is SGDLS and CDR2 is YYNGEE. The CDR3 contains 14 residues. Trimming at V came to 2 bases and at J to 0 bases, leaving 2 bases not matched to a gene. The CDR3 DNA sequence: TGTGCCAGCAGCGTCCGCGGGAGCTCCTACGAGCAGTACTTC. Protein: CASSVRGSSYEQYF.

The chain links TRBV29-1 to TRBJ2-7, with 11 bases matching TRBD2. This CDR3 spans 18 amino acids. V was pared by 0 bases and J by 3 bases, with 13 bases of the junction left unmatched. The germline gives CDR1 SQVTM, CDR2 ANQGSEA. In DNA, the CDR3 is TGCAGCGTTGAAGATCCGGTACTAGCGGGAGAAGGGAGCTACGAGCAGTACTTC. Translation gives CSVEDPVLAGEGSYEQYF.

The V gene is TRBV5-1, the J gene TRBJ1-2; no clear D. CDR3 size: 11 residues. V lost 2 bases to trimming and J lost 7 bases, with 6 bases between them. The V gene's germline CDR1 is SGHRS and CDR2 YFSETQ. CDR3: CASSFEGGYTF. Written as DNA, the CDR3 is TGCGCCAGCAGCTTCGAGGGTGGCTACACCTTC.

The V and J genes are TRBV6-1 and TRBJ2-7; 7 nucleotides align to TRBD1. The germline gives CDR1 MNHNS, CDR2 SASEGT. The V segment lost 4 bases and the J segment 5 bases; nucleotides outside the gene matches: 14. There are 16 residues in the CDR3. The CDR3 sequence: CASSVGSRQGPHEQYF. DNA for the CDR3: TGTGCCAGCAGTGTTGGCTCTAGACAGGGTCCCCACGAGCAGTACTTC.

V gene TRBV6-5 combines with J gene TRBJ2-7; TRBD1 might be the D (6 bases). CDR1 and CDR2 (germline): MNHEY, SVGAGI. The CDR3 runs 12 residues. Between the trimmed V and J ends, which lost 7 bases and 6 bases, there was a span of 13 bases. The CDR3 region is CASTSGASEQYF. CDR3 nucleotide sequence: TGTGCCAGCACCTCAGGGGCCAGCGAGCAGTACTTC.

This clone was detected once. The chain's CDR3 is CASSLNPGGGYEQYF. The CDR3, as DNA: TGTGCCAGCAGTTTAAATCCAGGGGGAGGCTACGAGCAGTACTTC. The rearrangement uses TRBV28 and TRBJ2-7; D may be TRBD1 (7 bases). Per the germline V gene, CDR1 is MDHEN and CDR2 is SYDVKM. This CDR3 is built from 15 residues. Trimming took 2 bases from V and 3 from J, leaving 14 bases between them.

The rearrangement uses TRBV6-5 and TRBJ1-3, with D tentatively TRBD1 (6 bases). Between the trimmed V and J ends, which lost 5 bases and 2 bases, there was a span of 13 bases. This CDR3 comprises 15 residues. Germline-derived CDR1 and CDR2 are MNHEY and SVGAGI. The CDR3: CASSLTGPTGNTIYF. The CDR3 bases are TGTGCCAGCAGTCTCACAGGGCCGACTGGAAACACCATATATTTT.

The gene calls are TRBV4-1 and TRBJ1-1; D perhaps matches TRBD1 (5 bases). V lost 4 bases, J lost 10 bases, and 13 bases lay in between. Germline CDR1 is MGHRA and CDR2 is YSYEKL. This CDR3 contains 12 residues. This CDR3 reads CASSRDGGIAFF. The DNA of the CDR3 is TGCGCCAGCAGCCGGGACGGGGGTATAGCTTTCTTT.

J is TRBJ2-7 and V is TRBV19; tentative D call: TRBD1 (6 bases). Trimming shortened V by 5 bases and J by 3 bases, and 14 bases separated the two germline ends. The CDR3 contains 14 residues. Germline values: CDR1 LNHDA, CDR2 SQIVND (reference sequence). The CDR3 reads CASSAGTNVYEQYF. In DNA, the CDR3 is TGTGCCAGTAGTGCCGGGACAAATGTCTACGAGCAGTACTTC.

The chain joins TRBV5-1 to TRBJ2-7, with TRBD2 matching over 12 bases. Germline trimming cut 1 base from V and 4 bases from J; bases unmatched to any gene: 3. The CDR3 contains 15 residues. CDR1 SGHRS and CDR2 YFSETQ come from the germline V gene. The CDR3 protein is CASSLTLAGGYEQYF. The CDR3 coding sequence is TGCGCCAGCAGCTTGACTCTAGCGGGAGGGTACGAGCAGTACTTC.

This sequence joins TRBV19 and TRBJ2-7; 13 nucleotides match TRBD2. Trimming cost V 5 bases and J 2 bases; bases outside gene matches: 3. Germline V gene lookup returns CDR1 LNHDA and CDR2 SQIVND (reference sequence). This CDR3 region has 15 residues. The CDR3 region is CASSATSGGAYEQYF. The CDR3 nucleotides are TGTGCCAGTAGTGCAACTAGCGGGGGGGCCTACGAGCAGTACTTC. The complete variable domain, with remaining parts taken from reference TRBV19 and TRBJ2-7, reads DGGITQSPKYLFRKEGQNVTLSCEQNLNHDAMYWYRQDPGQGLRLIYYSQIVNDFQKGDIAEGYSVSREKKESFPLTVTSAQKNPTAFYLCASSATSGGAYEQYFGPGTRLTVT.

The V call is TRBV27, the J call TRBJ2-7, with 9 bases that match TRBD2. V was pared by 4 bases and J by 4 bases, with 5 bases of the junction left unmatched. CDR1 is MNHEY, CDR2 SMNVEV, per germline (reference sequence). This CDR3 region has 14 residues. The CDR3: CASSSSTSGYEQYF. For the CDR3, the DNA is TGTGCCAGCAGTTCCTCGACTAGCGGATACGAGCAGTACTTC.

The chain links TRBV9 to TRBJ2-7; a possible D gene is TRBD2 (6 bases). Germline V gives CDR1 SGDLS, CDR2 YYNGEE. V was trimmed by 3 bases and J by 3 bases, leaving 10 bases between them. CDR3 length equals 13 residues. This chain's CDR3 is CASSGVGGYEQYF. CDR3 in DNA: TGTGCCAGCAGCGGTGTGGGAGGCTACGAGCAGTACTTC.

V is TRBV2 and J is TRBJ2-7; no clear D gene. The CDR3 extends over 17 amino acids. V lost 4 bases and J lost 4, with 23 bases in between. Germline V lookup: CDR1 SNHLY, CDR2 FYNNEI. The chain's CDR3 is CASSVSVVGSLKYEQYF. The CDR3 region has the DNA TGTGCCAGCAGTGTTAGTGTAGTCGGCTCACTAAAGTACGAGCAGTACTTC.

The CDR3: CASSLTGGLETQYF. Written as DNA, the CDR3 is TGTGCCAGCAGTTTGACAGGGGGTTTGGAGACCCAGTACTTC. The chain combines TRBV27 with TRBJ2-5; TRBD1 matches 9 bases. Losses at the gene ends were 3 bases for V and 5 bases for J; bases not matched to a gene: 4. This CDR3 is built from 14 residues. Germline V gene data show CDR1 as MNHEY and CDR2 as SMNVEV (reference sequence).

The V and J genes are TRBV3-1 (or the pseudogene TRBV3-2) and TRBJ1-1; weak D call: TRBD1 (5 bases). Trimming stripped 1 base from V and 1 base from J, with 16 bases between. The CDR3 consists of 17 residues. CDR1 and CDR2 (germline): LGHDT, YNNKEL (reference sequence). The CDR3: CASSQAGGVRKNTEAFF. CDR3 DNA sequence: TGTGCCAGCAGCCAAGCCGGGGGAGTCAGAAAGAACACTGAAGCTTTCTTT.

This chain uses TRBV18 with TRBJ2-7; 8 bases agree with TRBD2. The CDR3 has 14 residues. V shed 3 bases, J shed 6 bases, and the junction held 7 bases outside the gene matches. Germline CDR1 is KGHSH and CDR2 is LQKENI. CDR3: CASSPGLGYSEQYF. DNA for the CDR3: TGTGCCAGCTCACCGGGACTAGGGTACTCCGAGCAGTACTTC.